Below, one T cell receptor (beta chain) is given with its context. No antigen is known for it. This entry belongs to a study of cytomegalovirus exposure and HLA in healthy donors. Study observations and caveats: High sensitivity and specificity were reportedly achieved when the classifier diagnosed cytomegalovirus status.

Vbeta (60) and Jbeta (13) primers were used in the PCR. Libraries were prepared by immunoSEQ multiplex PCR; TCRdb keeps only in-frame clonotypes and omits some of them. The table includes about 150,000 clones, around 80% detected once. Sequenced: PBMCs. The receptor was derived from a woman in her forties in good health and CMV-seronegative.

CDR3 nucleotides: TGTGCTAGTGCCCCACCGGGGGCCGGGGAGCTGTTTTTT. The encoded protein is CASAPPGAGELFF. The chain couples TRBV12-5 to TRBJ2-2; the D gene is possibly TRBD2 (6 bases). V was cut by 7 bases and J by 6 bases, with 12 bases left in between. There are 13 residues in the CDR3. In germline, CDR1 is LGHNT, CDR2 FRNRAP.